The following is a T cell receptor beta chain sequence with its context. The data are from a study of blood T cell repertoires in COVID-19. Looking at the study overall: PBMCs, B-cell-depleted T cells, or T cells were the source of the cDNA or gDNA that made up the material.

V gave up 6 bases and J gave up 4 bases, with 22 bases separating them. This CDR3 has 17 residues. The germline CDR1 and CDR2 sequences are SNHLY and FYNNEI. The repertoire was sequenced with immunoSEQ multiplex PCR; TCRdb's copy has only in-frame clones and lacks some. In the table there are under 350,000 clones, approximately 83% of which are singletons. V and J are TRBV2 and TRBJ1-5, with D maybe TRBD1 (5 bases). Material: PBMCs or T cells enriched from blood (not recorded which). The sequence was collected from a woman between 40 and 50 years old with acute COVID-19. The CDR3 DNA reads TGTGCCAGCAGGTCGGGTCGGGGGGTATCTGGGAATCAGCCCCAGCATTTT. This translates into CASRSGRGVSGNQPQHF. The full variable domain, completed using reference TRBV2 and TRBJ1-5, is EPEVTQTPSHQVTQMGQEVILRCVPISNHLYFYWYRQILGQKVEFLVSFYNNEISEKSEIFDDQFSVERPDGSNFTLKIRSTKLEDSAMYFCASRSGRGVSGNQPQHFGDGTRLSIL.